This T cell receptor (beta chain) was captured by sequencing in a study of T cell clones after liver transplantation. The wider study: Immunosuppression withdrawal was tried within 2 years after liver transplantation in this trial. TCRbeta sequencing after a pre-transplant mixed lymphocyte reaction identified graft-donor-reactive clones, later tracked in post-transplant blood.

About this clone itself: What it binds is unknown.

This table comes from immunoSEQ multiplex PCR, and its TCRdb copy is limited to in-frame clones, with some not included. This sample has some 5,100 clones, with roughly 30% found just once. Alloreactive TCRbeta sequences came from sequencing proliferating CFSE-low cells in the MLR. CDR1 WNHNN and CDR2 SYGVQD come from the germline V gene (reference sequence). Trimming shortened V by 4 bases and J by 3 bases, and 12 bases separated the two germline ends. This CDR3 has 15 amino acids. Material for sequencing was CD4+ T cells from cultured PBMCs. The clonotype comes from a human patient who received a liver transplant. Certain T cells may be donor cells from the graft. The rearrangement joins TRBV10-1 to TRBJ1-4; D call uncertain. As DNA, the CDR3 is TGCGCCAGCAGTGCCGGATCCTTACCTAATGAAAAACTGTTTTTT. This sequence encodes CASSAGSLPNEKLFF.